This T cell receptor beta chain was sequenced during a study of T cell changes during pregnancy in multiple sclerosis. Sequencing was performed with immunoSEQ multiplex PCR; in TCRdb, only in-frame clones are kept and a portion is missing. Among about 44,000 clones listed, roughly nine tenths were seen once. After removal of 2 bases from V and 0 bases from J, the junction contained 5 bases not matched to a gene. The CDR3 is 17 residues long. CDR1 is LGHNA and CDR2 is YSLEER in the germline V gene. This sequence joins TRBV4-3 and TRBJ2-1, with 9 positions matching TRBD2. The origin of this receptor is a female donor with multiple sclerosis, enrolled in a pregnancy study. Specimen: CD4+ T cells from peripheral blood mononuclear cells, collected after pregnancy. The CDR3 sequence is CASSQWAGGGSYNEQFF. The CDR3 region has the DNA TGCGCCAGCAGCCAATGGGCGGGGGGGGGCTCCTACAATGAGCAGTTCTTC.